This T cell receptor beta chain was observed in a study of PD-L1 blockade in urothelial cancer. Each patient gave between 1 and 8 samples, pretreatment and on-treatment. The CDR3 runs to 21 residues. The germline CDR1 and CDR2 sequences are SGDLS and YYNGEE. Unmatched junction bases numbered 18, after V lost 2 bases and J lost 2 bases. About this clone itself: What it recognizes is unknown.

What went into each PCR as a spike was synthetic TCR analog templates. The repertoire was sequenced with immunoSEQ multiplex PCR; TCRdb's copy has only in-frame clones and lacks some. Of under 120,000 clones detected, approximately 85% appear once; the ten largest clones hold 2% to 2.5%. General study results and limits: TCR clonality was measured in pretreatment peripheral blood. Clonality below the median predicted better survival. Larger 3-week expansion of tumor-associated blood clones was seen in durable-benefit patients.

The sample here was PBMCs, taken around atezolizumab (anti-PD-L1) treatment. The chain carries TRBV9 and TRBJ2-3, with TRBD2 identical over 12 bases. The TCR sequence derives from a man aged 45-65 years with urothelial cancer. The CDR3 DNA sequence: TGTGCCAGCAGCGTTACCCCGGGACAGGGTCCTAGCGGGAGGGCCACAGATACGCAGTATTTT. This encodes CASSVTPGQGPSGRATDTQYF.